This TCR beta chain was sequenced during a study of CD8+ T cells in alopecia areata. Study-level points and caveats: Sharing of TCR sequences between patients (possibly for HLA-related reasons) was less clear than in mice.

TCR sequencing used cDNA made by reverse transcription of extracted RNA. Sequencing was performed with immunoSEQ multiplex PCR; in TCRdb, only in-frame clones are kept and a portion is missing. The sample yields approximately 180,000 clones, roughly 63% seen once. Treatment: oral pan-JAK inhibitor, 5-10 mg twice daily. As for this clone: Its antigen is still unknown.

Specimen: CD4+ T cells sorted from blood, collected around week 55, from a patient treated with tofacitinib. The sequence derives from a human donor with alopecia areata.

CDR3 sequence: CASSPGPGGYTF. CDR3 DNA: TGTGCCAGCAGTCCGGGCCCAGGGGGCTACACCTTC. This chain links TRBV28 with TRBJ1-2; perhaps TRBD1 as D (5 bases). Germline V CDR1 and CDR2: MDHEN, SYDVKM. The CDR3 is made up of 12 amino acids. V was cut by 5 bases and J by 8 bases, with 12 bases left in between.